This T cell receptor (beta chain) was found in a study of human T cells and chemical hapten exposure. Looking at the study overall: Patch testing was performed with 0.01% DPC on the upper back, with reading at 6 days.

TCRdb reanalysed the RACE reads using MiXCR and keeps one entry per CDR3 protein. The sample has 380,000 or so distinct CDR3 sequences, around 5.5% seen once. This clonotype occurred many times. V was pared by 2 bases and J by 6 bases, with 4 bases of the junction left unmatched. Germline lookup yields CDR1 MNHEY and CDR2 SVGEGT. The CDR3 consists of 13 residues. Stated time point: pre-sensitization, week 0. Treatment reported: therapeutic diphenylcyclopropenone sensitization with weekly scalp DPC. At patch-test visits, sampling came before the patch test. The clonotype originates from a woman aged 18-30 years with alopecia areata. Some clones in this sample may be carry-over from other donors' samples. This sequence joins TRBV6-2 or TRBV6-3 and TRBJ2-7; TRBD2 aligns across 7 bases. The input for sequencing was whole blood, taken in connection with sensitization to the hapten diphenylcyclopropenone (DPC). Here the CDR3 DNA reads TGTGCCAGCAGTTACGTCCCGGGGGGCGAGCAGTACTTC. Amino acids: CASSYVPGGEQYF.